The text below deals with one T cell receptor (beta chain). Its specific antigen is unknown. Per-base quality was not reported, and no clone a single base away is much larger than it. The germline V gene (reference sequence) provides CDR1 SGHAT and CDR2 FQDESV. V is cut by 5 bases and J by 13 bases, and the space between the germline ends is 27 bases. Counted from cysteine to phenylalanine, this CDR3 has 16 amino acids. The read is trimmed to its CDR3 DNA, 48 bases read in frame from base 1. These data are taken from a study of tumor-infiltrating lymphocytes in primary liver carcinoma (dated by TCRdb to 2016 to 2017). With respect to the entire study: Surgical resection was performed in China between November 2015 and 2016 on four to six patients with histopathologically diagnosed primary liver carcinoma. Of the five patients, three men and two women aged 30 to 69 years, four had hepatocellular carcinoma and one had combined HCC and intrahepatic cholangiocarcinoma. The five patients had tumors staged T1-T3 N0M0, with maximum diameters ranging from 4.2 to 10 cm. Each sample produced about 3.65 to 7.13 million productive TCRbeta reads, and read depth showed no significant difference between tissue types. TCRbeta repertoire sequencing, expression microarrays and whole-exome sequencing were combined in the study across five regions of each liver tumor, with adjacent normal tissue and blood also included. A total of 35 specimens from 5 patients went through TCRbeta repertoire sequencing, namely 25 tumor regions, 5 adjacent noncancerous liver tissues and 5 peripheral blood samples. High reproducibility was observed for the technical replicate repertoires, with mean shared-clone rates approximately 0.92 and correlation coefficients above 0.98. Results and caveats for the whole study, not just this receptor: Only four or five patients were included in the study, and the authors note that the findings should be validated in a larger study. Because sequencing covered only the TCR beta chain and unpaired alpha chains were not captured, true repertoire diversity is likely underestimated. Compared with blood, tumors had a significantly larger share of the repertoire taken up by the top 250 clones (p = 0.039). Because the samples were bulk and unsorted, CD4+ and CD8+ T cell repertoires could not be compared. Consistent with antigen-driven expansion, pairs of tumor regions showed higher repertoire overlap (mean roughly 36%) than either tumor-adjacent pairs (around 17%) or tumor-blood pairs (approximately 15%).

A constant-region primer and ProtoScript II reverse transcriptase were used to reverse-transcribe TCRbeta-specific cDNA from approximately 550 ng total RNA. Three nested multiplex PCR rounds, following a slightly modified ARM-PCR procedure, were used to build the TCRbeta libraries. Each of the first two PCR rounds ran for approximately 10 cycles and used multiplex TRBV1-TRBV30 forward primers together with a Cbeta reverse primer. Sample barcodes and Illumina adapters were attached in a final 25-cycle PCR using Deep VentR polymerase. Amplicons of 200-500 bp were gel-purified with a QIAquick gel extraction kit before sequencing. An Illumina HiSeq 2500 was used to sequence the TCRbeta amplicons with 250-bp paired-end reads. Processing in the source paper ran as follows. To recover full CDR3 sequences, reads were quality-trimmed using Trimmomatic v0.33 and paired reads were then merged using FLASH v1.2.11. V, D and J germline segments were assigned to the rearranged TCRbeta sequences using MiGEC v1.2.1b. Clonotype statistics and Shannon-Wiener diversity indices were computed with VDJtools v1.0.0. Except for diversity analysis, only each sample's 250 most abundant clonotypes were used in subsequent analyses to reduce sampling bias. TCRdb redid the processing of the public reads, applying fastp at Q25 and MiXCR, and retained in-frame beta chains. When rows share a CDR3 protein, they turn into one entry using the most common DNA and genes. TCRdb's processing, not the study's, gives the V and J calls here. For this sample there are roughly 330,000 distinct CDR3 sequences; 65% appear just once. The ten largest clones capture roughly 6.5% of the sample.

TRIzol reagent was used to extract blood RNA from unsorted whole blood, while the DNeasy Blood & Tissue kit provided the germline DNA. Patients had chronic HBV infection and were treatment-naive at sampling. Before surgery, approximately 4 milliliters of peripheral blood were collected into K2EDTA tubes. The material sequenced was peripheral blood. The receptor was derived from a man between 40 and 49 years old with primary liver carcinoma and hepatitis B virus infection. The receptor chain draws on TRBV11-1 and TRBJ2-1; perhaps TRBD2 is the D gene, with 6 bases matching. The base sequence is TGTGCCAGCAGCCGCCGACTAGATTCGAGATACAATGGCCAGTTCTTC. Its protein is CASSRRLDSRYNGQFF.